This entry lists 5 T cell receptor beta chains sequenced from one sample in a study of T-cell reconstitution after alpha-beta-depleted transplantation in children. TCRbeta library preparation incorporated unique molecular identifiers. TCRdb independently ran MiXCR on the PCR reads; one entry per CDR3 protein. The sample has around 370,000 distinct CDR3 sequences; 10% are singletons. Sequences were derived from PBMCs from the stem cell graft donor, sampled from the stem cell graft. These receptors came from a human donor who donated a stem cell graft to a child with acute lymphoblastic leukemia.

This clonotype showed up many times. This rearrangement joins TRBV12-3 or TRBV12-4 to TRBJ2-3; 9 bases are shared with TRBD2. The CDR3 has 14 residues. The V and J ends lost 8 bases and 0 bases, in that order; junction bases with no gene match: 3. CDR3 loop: CASGTSGSTDTQYF. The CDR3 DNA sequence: TGTGCCAGCGGCACTAGCGGGAGCACAGATACGCAGTATTTT.

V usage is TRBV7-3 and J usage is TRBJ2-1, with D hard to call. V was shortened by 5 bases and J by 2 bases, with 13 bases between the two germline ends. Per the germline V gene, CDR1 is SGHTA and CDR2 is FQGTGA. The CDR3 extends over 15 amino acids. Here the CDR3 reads CASSPDFATYNEQFF. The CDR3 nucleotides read TGTGCCAGCAGCCCGGATTTCGCTACCTACAATGAGCAGTTCTTC. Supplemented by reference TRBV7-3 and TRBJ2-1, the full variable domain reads GAGVSQTPSNKVTEKGKYVELRCDPISGHTALYWYRQSLGQGPEFLIYFQGTGAADDSGLPNDRFFAVRPEGSVSTLKIQRTERGDSAVYLCASSPDFATYNEQFFGPGTRLTVL.

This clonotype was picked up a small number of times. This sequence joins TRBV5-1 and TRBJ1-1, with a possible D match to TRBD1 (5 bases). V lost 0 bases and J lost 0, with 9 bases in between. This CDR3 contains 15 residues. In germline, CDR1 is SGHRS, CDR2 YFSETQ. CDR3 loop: CASSLEGLMNTEAFF. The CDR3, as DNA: TGCGCCAGCAGCTTGGAGGGGCTGATGAACACTGAAGCTTTCTTT.

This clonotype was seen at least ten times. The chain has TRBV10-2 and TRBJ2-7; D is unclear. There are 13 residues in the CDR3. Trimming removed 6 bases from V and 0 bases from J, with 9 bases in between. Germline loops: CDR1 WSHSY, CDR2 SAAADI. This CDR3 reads CASSAGNSYEQYF. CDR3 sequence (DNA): TGCGCCAGCAGCGCAGGTAACTCCTACGAGCAGTACTTC.

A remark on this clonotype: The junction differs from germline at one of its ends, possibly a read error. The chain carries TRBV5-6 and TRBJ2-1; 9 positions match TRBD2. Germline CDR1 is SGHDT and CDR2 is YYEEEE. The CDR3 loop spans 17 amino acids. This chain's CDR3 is CASTLGVAGVLYNEQFF. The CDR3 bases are TGTGCCAGCACCTTGGGAGTAGCGGGAGTTTTGTACAATGAGCAGTTCTTC.